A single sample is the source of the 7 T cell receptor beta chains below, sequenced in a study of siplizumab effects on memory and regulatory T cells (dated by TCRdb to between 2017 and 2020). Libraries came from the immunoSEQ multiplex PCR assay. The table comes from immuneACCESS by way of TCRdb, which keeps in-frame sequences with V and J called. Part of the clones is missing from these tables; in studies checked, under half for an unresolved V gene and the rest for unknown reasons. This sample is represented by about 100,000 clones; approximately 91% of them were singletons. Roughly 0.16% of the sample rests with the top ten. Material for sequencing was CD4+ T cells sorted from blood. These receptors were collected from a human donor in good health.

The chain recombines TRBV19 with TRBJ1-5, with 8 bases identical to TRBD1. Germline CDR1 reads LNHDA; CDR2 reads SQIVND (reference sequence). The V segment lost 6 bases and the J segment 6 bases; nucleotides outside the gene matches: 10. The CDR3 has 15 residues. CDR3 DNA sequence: TGTGCCAGTAGGAAGGACAGGGTGGGAAGTCAGCCCCAGCATTTT. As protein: CASRKDRVGSQPQHF.

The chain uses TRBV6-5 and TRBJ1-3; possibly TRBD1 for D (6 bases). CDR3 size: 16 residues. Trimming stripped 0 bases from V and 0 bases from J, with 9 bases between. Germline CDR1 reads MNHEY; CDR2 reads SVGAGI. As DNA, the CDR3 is TGTGCCAGCAGTTACTCAATACAGGGCTCTGGAAACACCATATATTTT. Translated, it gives CASSYSIQGSGNTIYF.

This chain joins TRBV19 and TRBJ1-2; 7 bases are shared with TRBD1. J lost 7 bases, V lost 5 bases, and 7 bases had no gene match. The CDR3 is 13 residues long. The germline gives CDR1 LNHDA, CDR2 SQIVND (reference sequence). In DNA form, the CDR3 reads TGTGCCAGTAGTGAACAGGGGTCGTTTGGCTACACCTTC. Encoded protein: CASSEQGSFGYTF. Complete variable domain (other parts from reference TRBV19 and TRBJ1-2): DGGITQSPKYLFRKEGQNVTLSCEQNLNHDAMYWYRQDPGQGLRLIYYSQIVNDFQKGDIAEGYSVSREKKESFPLTVTSAQKNPTAFYLCASSEQGSFGYTFGSGTRLTVV.

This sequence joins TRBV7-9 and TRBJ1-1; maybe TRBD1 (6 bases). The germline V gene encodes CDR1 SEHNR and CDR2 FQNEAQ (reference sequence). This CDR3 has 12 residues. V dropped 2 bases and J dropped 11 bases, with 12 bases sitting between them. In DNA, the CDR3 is TGTGCCAGCAGCTTATCGGGGGCTGCGGCTTTCTTT. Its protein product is CASSLSGAAAFF.

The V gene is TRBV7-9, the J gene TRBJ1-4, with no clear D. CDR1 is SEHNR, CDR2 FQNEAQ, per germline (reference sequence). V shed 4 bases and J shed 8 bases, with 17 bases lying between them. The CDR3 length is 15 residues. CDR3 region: CASSSWERAREKLFF. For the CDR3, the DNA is TGTGCCAGCAGCTCCTGGGAGCGGGCTCGGGAAAAACTGTTTTTT. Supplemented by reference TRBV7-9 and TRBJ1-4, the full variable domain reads DTGVSQNPRHKITKRGQNVTFRCDPISEHNRLYWYRQTLGQGPEFLTYFQNEAQLEKSRLLSDRFSAERPKGSFSTLEIQRTEQGDSAMYLCASSSWERAREKLFFGSGTQLSVL.

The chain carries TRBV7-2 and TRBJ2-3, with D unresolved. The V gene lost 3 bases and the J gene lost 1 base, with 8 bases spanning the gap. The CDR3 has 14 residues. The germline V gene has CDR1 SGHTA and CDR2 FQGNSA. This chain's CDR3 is CASSLNSGTDTQYF. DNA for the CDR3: TGTGCCAGCAGCTTGAACAGCGGCACAGATACGCAGTATTTT.

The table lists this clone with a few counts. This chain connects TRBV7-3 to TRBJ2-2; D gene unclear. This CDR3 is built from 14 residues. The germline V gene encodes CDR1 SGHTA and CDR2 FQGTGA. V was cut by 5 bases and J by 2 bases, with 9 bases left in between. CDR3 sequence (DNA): TGTGCCAGCAGCCCACGACAAAACACCGGGGAGCTGTTTTTT. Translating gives CASSPRQNTGELFF.